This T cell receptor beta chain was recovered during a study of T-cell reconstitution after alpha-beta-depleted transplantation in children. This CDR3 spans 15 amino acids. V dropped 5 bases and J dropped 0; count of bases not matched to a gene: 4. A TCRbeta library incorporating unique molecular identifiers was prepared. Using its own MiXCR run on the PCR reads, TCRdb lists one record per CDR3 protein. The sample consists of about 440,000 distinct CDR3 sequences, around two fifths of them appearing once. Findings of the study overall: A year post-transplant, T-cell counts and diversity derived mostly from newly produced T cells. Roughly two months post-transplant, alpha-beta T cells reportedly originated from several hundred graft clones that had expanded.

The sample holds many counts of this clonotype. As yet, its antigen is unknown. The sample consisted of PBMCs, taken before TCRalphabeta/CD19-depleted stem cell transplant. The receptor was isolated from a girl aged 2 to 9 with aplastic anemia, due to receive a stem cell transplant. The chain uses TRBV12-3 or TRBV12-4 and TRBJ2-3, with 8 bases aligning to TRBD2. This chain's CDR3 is CASSKREFSTDTQYF. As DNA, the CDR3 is TGTGCCAGCAGTAAGCGGGAGTTCAGCACAGATACGCAGTATTTT.